The 14 T cell receptor beta chains given below trace back to one sample, sequenced in a study of blood T cell repertoires in COVID-19. Profiling relied on immunoSEQ multiplex PCR, and the TCRdb table lists in-frame clones only, not all of them. The table lists 180,000 or so clones, more than 70% of them singletons. Input material: PBMCs or T cells enriched from blood (not recorded which). The receptors were gathered from a man aged 40-49 years who had recovered from COVID-19.

The chain has TRBV5-1 and TRBJ2-1; TRBD1 is a possible D gene (6 bases). The V gene lost 3 bases and the J gene lost 0 bases, with 16 bases spanning the gap. CDR3 length: 17 amino acids. Germline V gene data show CDR1 as SGHRS and CDR2 as YFSETQ. The CDR3 sequence: CASSSRMTGLSYNEQFF. In DNA form, the CDR3 reads TGCGCCAGCAGCTCGCGAATGACAGGACTCTCCTACAATGAGCAGTTCTTC. Full variable domain (remainder filled in from reference TRBV5-1 and TRBJ2-1): KAGVTQTPRYLIKTRGQQVTLSCSPISGHRSVSWYQQTPGQGLQFLFEYFSETQRNKGNFPGRFSGRQFSNSRSEMNVSTLELGDSALYLCASSSRMTGLSYNEQFFGPGTRLTVL.

The V call is TRBV3-1 (or the pseudogene TRBV3-2), the J call TRBJ1-1, with no clear D. Germline assignment: CDR1 LGHDT and CDR2 YNNKEL (reference sequence). The CDR3 has 13 amino acids. V shed 7 bases and J shed 1 base, with 10 bases lying between them. The CDR3 reads CASISHSNTEAFF. The CDR3 bases are TGTGCCAGCATTAGCCACTCGAACACTGAAGCTTTCTTT.

The CDR3 is CASSLPGPTEAFF. CDR3 bases: TGTGCCAGCAGCTTACCAGGGCCCACTGAAGCTTTCTTT. The chain recombines TRBV7-9 with TRBJ1-1; a possible D gene is TRBD1 (5 bases). Trimming shortened V by 2 bases and J by 4 bases, and 8 bases separated the two germline ends. The CDR3 covers 13 residues. The germline V gene has CDR1 SEHNR and CDR2 FQNEAQ (reference sequence).

This chain connects TRBV6-6 to TRBJ2-7; D is possibly TRBD1 (5 bases). Between the trimmed V and J ends, which lost 2 bases and 2 bases, there was a span of 10 bases. The V gene's germline CDR1 is MNHNY and CDR2 SVGAGI (reference sequence). There are 14 residues in the CDR3. Here the CDR3 DNA reads TGTGCCAGCAGTTACATTCAGGGTACCTACGAGCAGTACTTC. It codes for CASSYIQGTYEQYF.

The chain is built from TRBV7-2 and TRBJ2-7; TRBD2 is a possible D gene (5 bases). The CDR3 spans 13 residues. Germline loops: CDR1 SGHTA, CDR2 FQGNSA. V was trimmed by 3 bases and J by 6 bases, leaving 12 bases between them. The CDR3 region has the DNA TGTGCCAGCAGCTTCTATGAGGGTCGCGAGCAGTACTTC. Translation gives CASSFYEGREQYF.

The chain uses TRBV28 and TRBJ2-1; TRBD2 matches 9 bases. From germline, CDR1 is MDHEN and CDR2 SYDVKM. The CDR3 loop spans 13 amino acids. J was trimmed by 7 bases and V by 7 bases; bases with no gene match: 5. The CDR3 DNA reads TGTGCCAGCATAGGTAGCGGGAGAAATGAGCAGTTCTTC. Encoded protein: CASIGSGRNEQFF.

This chain joins TRBV6-5 and TRBJ1-1; D not resolved. The germline V gene has CDR1 MNHEY and CDR2 SVGAGI. The CDR3 is 13 amino acids. V shed 4 bases and J shed 1 base, with 7 bases lying between them. CDR3 in DNA: TGTGCCAGCAGTTTGAGGCAGAACACTGAAGCTTTCTTT. It encodes CASSLRQNTEAFF.

The chain recombines TRBV18 with TRBJ2-7; the D gene is possibly TRBD1 (5 bases). The CDR3 has 13 amino acids. V dropped 3 bases and J dropped 6 bases, with 12 bases sitting between them. The germline CDR1 and CDR2 sequences are KGHSH and LQKENI. The CDR3 loop is CASSPLDSPEQYF. The CDR3 DNA reads as TGTGCCAGCTCACCGTTAGACAGCCCCGAGCAGTACTTC. The full variable domain, completed using reference TRBV18 and TRBJ2-7, is NAGVMQNPRHLVRRRGQEARLRCSPMKGHSHVYWYRQLPEEGLKFMVYLQKENIIDESGMPKERFSAEFPKEGPSILRIQQVVRGDSAAYFCASSPLDSPEQYFGPGTRLTVT.

V usage is TRBV3-1 (or the pseudogene TRBV3-2) and J usage is TRBJ1-1, with D possibly being TRBD1 (6 bases). The CDR3 contains 15 residues. The germline gives CDR1 LGHDT, CDR2 YNNKEL (reference sequence). Trimming took off 1 base at V and 7 bases at J, with 16 bases between the two ends. CDR3 sequence: CASSQGYGGPNEAFF. CDR3 nucleotide sequence: TGTGCCAGCAGCCAAGGTTATGGGGGCCCTAATGAAGCTTTCTTT.

A word on this clone: This sample includes further DNA sequences coding for the same CDR3. This chain links TRBV2 with TRBJ1-2; 7 bases match TRBD1. CDR1 and CDR2 (germline): SNHLY, FYNNEI. The CDR3 is made up of 15 amino acids. The V gene end was trimmed by 1 base and the J gene end by 4 bases; junction bases not matched to a gene: 6. CDR3 in DNA: TGTGCCAGCAGTGAAGGAGGGACAGCCCTCTATGGCTACACCTTC. Translating it yields CASSEGGTALYGYTF.

The chain recombines TRBV6-5 with TRBJ1-1; D is possibly TRBD1 (6 bases). Germline assignment: CDR1 MNHEY and CDR2 SVGAGI. The CDR3 covers 13 residues. CDR3 DNA sequence: TGTGCTTTCATTCCGTCAGGGGACACTGAAGCTTTCTTT. It yields the protein CAFIPSGDTEAFF.

Written as DNA, the CDR3 is TGTGCCAGCTCACCAACCATCGGGACAGACTCTGGAAACACCATATATTTT. Protein: CASSPTIGTDSGNTIYF. The chain employs TRBV18 and TRBJ1-3; 7 nucleotides match TRBD1. The germline gives CDR1 KGHSH, CDR2 LQKENI. V dropped 2 bases and J dropped 0; count of bases not matched to a gene: 7. The CDR3 consists of 17 residues. The full variable domain, in which reference TRBV18 and TRBJ1-3 provide the parts outside the CDR3, is NAGVMQNPRHLVRRRGQEARLRCSPMKGHSHVYWYRQLPEEGLKFMVYLQKENIIDESGMPKERFSAEFPKEGPSILRIQQVVRGDSAAYFCASSPTIGTDSGNTIYFGEGSWLTVV.

The gene calls are TRBV7-2 and TRBJ1-5; D gene uncertain. Germline loops: CDR1 SGHTA, CDR2 FQGNSA. V lost 1 base to trimming and J lost 10 bases, with 8 bases between them. The CDR3 spans 12 residues. This CDR3 is CASSLGQAPQHF. As DNA, the CDR3 is TGTGCCAGCAGCTTAGGGCAGGCCCCCCAGCATTTT.

DNA for the CDR3: TGTGCCAGCAGCCCACGACAGGGACCCTACAATGAGCAGTTCTTC. It codes for CASSPRQGPYNEQFF. The chain uses TRBV9 and TRBJ2-1, with 7 bases identical to TRBD1. This CDR3 comprises 15 residues. Germline lookup yields CDR1 SGDLS and CDR2 YYNGEE. Unmatched junction bases numbered 6, after V lost 4 bases and J lost 2 bases.